Below, one TCR beta chain is given with its context. These data come from a study of blood T cells in healthy people across ages. Through a sample-barcoded 5' primer and a J-beta primer mix, a second PCR was run for roughly 6 to 11 cycles. A single record per CDR3 protein comes from TCRdb applying MiXCR to the 5' RACE reads. This repertoire shows just over 800,000 distinct CDR3 sequences, 62% found once; its top ten account for approximately 30%. The specimen was blood. The source of this sequence is a man in his thirties or forties in good health.

The CDR3 nucleotides are TGTGCCAGCAGCCCACAGCCAGGCTACGAGCAGTACTTC. It codes for CASSPQPGYEQYF. This rearrangement joins TRBV12-3 or TRBV12-4 to TRBJ2-7; D unclear. Trimming cost V 6 bases and J 3 bases, with 12 bases left between them. The CDR3 extends over 13 amino acids.